The 8 T cell receptor beta chains listed next were all sequenced from one sample in a study of blood T cell repertoires in COVID-19. Assay used: immunoSEQ multiplex PCR; TCRdb lists only in-frame clones, some missing. There are tens of thousands of clones in the sample; around 93% occur only once, and 2.9% lies in the top ten. Material for sequencing was peripheral blood. These receptors were collected from a man aged 65 to 79 with active COVID-19.

The chain carries TRBV5-1 and TRBJ2-3; 9 bases agree with TRBD1. This CDR3 contains 14 residues. CDR1 is SGHRS and CDR2 is YFSETQ in the germline V gene. Unmatched junction bases numbered 6, after V lost 4 bases and J lost 6 bases. This CDR3 is CASSTDRGDDTQYF. The CDR3 coding sequence is TGCGCCAGCAGCACGGACAGGGGTGACGATACGCAGTATTTT.

This chain links TRBV19 with TRBJ2-3; 10 positions match TRBD1. With V trimmed by 7 bases and J by 1 base, 11 bases remained unmatched. The length of the CDR3 is 17 residues. Germline V CDR1 and CDR2: LNHDA, SQIVND (reference sequence). CDR3 sequence reads: CASTNRGGTGGTDTQYF. In DNA form, the CDR3 reads TGTGCCAGTACCAATAGAGGAGGGACAGGGGGCACAGATACGCAGTATTTT.

The chain links TRBV11-2 to TRBJ1-5; 9 bases match TRBD1. The CDR3 runs 16 residues. The V gene's germline CDR1 is SGHAT and CDR2 FQNNGV. V shed 5 bases and J 0 bases; nucleotides not matched to a gene: 5. The CDR3 protein is CASSPRTGASNQPQHF. CDR3 bases: TGTGCCAGCAGCCCTCGGACAGGGGCTAGCAATCAGCCCCAGCATTTT.

This clone was found once. This chain connects TRBV7-9 to TRBJ2-3; TRBD2 agrees at 8 bases. With 4 bases clipped from V and 4 bases from J, the junction kept 7 bases outside the gene matches. The CDR3 has 15 amino acids. The germline V gene has CDR1 SEHNR and CDR2 FQNEAQ (reference sequence). The chain's CDR3 is CASSSPGLDSDTQYF. CDR3 DNA sequence: TGTGCCAGCAGCTCCCCGGGACTAGACTCAGATACGCAGTATTTT.

The chain links TRBV28 to TRBJ2-6, with D tentatively TRBD1 (5 bases). The CDR3 is made up of 18 amino acids. V was pared by 7 bases and J by 1 base, with 20 bases between. Germline V gene data show CDR1 as MDHEN and CDR2 as SYDVKM. CDR3: CASTSGQGSQSGANVLTF. The CDR3 DNA follows: TGTGCCAGCACCTCAGGGCAGGGCTCTCAGTCTGGGGCCAACGTCCTGACTTTC.

The V call is TRBV19, the J call TRBJ2-6; D possibly corresponds to TRBD2 (5 bases). The CDR3 has 14 residues. The V end lost 8 bases, the J end lost 4 bases, and 12 bases lay between the germline ends. Germline V CDR1 and CDR2: LNHDA, SQIVND (reference sequence). Here the CDR3 DNA reads TGTGCCAGTGGCGGGCAACCCGGGGCCAACGTCCTGACTTTC. It is translated as CASGGQPGANVLTF. The full variable domain, its missing parts supplied by reference TRBV19 and TRBJ2-6, is DGGITQSPKYLFRKEGQNVTLSCEQNLNHDAMYWYRQDPGQGLRLIYYSQIVNDFQKGDIAEGYSVSREKKESFPLTVTSAQKNPTAFYLCASGGQPGANVLTFGAGSRLTVL.

The chain links TRBV24-1 to TRBJ2-5; 9 positions agree with TRBD2. Germline V gives CDR1 KGHDR, CDR2 SFDVKD. The CDR3 contains 17 residues. With 1 base clipped from V and 4 bases from J, the junction kept 9 bases outside the gene matches. CDR3 DNA: TGTGCCACCAGTGATTTTAGTAAAGCGGGGGGACGAGAGACCCAGTACTTC. Translation gives CATSDFSKAGGRETQYF.

This chain joins TRBV6-1 and TRBJ1-2; TRBD1 matches 7 bases. The CDR3 loop spans 16 amino acids. After removal of 0 bases from V and 7 bases from J, the junction contained 11 bases not matched to a gene. The germline gives CDR1 MNHNS, CDR2 SASEGT. The CDR3 nucleotides read TGTGCCAGCAGTGAAGCGGGGGCAGGGGGATCTTTTGGCTACACCTTC. Protein: CASSEAGAGGSFGYTF.